This record covers a single TCR beta chain. The antigen is undetermined. PCR primers comprised 60 Vbeta and 13 Jbeta primers. Using immunoSEQ multiplex PCR, the repertoire was profiled, and TCRdb retains in-frame clones only, with some absent. This table has 95,000 to 150,000 clones, under 90% appearing once. These data originate in a study of cytomegalovirus exposure and HLA in healthy donors. The CDR3 covers 13 residues. The V and J ends lost 4 bases and 5 bases, in that order; junction bases with no gene match: 7. Germline loops: CDR1 GTSNPN, CDR2 SVGIG (reference sequence). Findings and caveats of the study: Donors belonging to an Asian-associated ancestry cluster reportedly showed fewer N-insertions in productive TCRs than the roughly 680-donor mean, according to what a later analysis found.

This clonotype originated in a woman aged 40 to 49 in good health and CMV-seronegative. The chain links TRBV30 to TRBJ1-1; TRBD1 agrees at 7 bases. What was sequenced was PBMCs. CDR3 amino acids: CAWTKTGRTEAFF. The CDR3 bases are TGTGCCTGGACAAAGACAGGGCGGACTGAAGCTTTCTTT.